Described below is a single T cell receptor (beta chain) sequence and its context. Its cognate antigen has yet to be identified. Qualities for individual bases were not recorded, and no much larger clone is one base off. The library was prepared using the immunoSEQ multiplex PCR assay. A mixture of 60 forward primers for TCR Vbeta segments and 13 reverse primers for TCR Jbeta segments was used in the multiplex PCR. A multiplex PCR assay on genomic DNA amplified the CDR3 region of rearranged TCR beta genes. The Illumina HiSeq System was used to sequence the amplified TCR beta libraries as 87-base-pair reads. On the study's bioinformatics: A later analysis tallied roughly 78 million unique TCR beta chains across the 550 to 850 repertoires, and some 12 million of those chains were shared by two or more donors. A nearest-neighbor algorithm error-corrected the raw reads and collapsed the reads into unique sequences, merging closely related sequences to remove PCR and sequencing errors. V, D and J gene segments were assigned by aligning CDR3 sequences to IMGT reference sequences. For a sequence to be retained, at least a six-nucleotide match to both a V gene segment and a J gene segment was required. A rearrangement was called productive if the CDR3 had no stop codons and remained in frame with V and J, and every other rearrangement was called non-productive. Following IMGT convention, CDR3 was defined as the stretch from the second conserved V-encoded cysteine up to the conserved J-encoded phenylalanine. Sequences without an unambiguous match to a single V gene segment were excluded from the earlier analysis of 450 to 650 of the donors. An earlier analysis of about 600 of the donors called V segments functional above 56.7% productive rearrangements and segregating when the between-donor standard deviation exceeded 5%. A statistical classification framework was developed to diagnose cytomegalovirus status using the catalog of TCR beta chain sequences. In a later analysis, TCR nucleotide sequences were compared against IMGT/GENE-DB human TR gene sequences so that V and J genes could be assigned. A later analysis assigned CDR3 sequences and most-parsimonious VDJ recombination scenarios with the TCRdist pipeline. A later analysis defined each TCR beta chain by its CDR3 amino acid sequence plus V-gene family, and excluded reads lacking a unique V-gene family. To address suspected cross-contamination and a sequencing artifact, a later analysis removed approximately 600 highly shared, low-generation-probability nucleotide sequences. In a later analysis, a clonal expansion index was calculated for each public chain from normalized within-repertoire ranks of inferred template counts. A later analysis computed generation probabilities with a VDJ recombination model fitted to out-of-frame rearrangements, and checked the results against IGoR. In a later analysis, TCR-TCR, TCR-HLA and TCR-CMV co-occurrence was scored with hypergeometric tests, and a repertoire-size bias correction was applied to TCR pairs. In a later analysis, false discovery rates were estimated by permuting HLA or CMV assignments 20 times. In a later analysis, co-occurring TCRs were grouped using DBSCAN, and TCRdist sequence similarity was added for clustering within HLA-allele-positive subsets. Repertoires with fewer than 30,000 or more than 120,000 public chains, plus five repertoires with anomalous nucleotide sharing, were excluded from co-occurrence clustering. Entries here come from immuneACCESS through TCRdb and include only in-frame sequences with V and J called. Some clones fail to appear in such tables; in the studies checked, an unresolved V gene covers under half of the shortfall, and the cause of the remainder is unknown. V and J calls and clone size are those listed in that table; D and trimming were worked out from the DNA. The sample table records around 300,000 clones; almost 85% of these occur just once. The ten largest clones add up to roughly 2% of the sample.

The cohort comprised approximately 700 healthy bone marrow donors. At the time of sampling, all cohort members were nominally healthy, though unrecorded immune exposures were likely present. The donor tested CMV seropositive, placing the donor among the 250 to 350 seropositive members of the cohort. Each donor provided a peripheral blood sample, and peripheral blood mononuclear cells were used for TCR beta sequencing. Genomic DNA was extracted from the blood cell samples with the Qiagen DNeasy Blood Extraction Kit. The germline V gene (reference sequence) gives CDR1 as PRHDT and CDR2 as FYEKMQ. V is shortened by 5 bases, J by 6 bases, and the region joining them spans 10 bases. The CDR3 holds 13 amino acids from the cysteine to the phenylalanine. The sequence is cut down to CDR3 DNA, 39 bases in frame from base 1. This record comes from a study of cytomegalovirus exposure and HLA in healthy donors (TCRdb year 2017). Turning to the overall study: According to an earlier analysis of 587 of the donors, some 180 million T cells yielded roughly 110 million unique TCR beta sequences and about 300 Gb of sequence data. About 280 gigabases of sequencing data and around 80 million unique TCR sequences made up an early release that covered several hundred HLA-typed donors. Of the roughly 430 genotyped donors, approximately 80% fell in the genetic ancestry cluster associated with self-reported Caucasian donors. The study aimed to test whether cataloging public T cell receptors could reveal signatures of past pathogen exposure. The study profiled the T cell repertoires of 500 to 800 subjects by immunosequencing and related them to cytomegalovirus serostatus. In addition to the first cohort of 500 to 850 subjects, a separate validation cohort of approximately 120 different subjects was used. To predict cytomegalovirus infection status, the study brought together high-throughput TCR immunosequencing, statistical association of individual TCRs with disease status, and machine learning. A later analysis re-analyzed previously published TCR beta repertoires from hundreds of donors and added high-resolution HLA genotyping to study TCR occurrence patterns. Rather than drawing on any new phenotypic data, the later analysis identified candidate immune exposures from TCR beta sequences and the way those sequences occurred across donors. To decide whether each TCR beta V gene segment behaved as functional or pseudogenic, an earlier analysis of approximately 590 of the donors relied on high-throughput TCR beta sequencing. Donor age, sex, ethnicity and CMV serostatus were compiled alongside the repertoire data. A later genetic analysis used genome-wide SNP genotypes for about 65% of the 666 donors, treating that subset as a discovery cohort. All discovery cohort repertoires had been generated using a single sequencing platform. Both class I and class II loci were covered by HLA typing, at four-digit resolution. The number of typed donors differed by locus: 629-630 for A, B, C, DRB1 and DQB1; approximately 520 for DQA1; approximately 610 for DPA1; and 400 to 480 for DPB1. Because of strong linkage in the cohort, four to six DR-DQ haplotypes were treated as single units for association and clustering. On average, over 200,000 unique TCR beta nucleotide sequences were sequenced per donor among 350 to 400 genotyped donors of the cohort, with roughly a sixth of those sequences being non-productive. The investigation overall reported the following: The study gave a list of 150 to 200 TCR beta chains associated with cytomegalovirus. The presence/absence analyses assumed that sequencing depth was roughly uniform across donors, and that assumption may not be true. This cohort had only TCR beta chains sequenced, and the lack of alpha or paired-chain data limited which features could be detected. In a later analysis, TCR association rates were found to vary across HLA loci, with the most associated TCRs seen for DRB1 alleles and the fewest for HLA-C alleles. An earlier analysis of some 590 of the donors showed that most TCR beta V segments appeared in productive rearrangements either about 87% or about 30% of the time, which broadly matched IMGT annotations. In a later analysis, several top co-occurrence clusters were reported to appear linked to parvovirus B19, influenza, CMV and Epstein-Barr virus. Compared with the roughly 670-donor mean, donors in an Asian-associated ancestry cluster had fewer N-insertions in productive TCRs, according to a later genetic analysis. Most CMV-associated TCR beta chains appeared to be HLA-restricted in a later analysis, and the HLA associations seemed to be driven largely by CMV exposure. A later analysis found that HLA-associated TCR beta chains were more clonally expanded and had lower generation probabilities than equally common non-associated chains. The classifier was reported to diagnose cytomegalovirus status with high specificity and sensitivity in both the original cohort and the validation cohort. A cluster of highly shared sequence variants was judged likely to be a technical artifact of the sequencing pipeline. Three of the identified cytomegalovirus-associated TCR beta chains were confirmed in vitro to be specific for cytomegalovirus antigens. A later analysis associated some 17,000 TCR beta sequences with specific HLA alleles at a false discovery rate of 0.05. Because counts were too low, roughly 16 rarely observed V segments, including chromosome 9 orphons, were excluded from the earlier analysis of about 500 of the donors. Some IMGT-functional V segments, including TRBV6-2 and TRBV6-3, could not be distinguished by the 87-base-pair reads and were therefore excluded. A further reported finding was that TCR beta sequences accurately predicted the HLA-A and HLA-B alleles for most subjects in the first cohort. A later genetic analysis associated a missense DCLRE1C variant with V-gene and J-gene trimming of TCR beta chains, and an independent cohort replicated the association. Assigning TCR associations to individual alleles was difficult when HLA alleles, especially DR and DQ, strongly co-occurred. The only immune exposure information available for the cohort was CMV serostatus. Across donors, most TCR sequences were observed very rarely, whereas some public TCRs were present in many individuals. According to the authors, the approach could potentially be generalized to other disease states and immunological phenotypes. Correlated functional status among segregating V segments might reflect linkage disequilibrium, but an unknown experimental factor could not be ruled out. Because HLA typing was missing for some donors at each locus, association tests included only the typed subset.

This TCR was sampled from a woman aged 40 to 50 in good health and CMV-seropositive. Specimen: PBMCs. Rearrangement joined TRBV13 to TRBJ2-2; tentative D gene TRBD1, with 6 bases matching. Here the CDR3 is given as CASSLSGAGELFF. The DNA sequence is TGTGCCAGCAGCCTTTCAGGGGCCGGGGAGCTGTTTTTT.